Listed below are T cell receptor beta chains from one sample, sequenced in a study of blood T cells in healthy people across ages. MiXCR, applied by TCRdb to the 5' RACE reads, yields one record per CDR3 protein. The repertoire holds approximately 1.5 million distinct CDR3 sequences, with roughly a third as singletons. Sequenced material: blood. Receptor source: a woman in her 30s in good health. Both conserved end residues are part of each CDR3.

CDR3 length: 12; V gene: TRBV12-3/TRBV12-4; CDR3 protein: CASSVTGYGYTF
CDR3 length: 15; V gene: TRBV27; CDR3 protein: CASTFGGGSYNEQFF
CDR3 length: 13; V gene: TRBV10-3; CDR3 protein: CAISEISPETQYF
CDR3 length: 16; V gene: TRBV7-8; CDR3 protein: CASSVDLQGMYYGYTF
CDR3 length: 15; V gene: TRBV6-1; CDR3 protein: CASKIRTVNYNEQFF
CDR3 length: 14; V gene: TRBV4-2; CDR3 protein: CASSLRRGWNEQFF
CDR3 length: 15; V gene: TRBV7-6; CDR3 protein: CASSSLVDGHNEQFF
CDR3 length: 14; V gene: TRBV6-2/TRBV6-3; CDR3 protein: CASSLTSPPYEQYF
CDR3 length: 16; V gene: TRBV2; CDR3 protein: CASSERVSGSYNERFF
CDR3 length: 16; V gene: TRBV20-1; CDR3 protein: CSAPDLDVGSYNEQFF
CDR3 length: 15; V gene: TRBV7-9; CDR3 protein: CASTPAGTGSYEQYF
CDR3 length: 14; V gene: TRBV12-3/TRBV12-4; CDR3 protein: CASTLAGGDYGYTF
CDR3 length: 15; V gene: TRBV28; CDR3 protein: CASSLFGVVPDTQYF
CDR3 length: 12; V gene: TRBV29-1; CDR3 protein: CSVEGQGNIQYF
CDR3 length: 17; V gene: TRBV10-3; CDR3 protein: CAISESQQGVYNSPLHF
CDR3 length: 15; V gene: TRBV20-1; CDR3 protein: CSAPGGDTFNEKLFF
CDR3 length: 14; V gene: TRBV10-3; CDR3 protein: CATLPGEVTGELFF
CDR3 length: 15; V gene: TRBV12-3/TRBV12-4; CDR3 protein: CASSLVRGRGLEQYF
CDR3 length: 14; V gene: TRBV20-1; CDR3 protein: CSARSGLAGYEQYF
CDR3 length: 14; V gene: TRBV28; CDR3 protein: CASSKNYPNQPQHF
CDR3 length: 13; V gene: TRBV27; CDR3 protein: CASKEWGGETQYF
CDR3 length: 11; V gene: TRBV5-1; CDR3 protein: CASSVRGTQYF
CDR3 length: 14; V gene: TRBV9; CDR3 protein: CASSVQGEAYEQYF
CDR3 length: 14; V gene: TRBV20-1; CDR3 protein: CSAPVGGKNTEAFF
CDR3 length: 15; V gene: TRBV27; CDR3 protein: CASSFSGTGDSPLHF
CDR3 length: 13; V gene: TRBV4-1; CDR3 protein: CASSQGGGYGYTF
CDR3 length: 16; V gene: TRBV20-1; CDR3 protein: CSARGRGTRLSDTQYF
CDR3 length: 18; V gene: TRBV10-3; CDR3 protein: CVISDPSGLAAGTDTQYF
CDR3 length: 14; V gene: TRBV12-3/TRBV12-4; CDR3 protein: CASSQQGSPGELFF
CDR3 length: 14; V gene: TRBV20-1; CDR3 protein: CSAKNRGIWDEQYF
CDR3 length: 17; V gene: TRBV18; CDR3 protein: CASSPPASGGHYNEQFF
CDR3 length: 14; V gene: TRBV5-1; CDR3 protein: CASSPTGRRDEQYF
CDR3 length: 15; V gene: TRBV20-1; CDR3 protein: CSAEEGTTLSNEQFF
CDR3 length: 13; V gene: TRBV6-6; CDR3 protein: CASQPLSGQPQHF
CDR3 length: 13; V gene: TRBV6-1; CDR3 protein: CASRKQGHDEQYF
CDR3 length: 13; V gene: TRBV6-2/TRBV6-3; CDR3 protein: CASSYSGPYEQYF
CDR3 length: 15; V gene: TRBV20-1; CDR3 protein: CSASWVAGVEETQYF
CDR3 length: 13; V gene: TRBV12-3/TRBV12-4; CDR3 protein: CAGSLSGTYEQYF
CDR3 length: 15; V gene: TRBV4-2; CDR3 protein: CASSLKLSSTDTQYF
CDR3 length: 17; V gene: TRBV4-1; CDR3 protein: CASSQENTGTDKETQYF